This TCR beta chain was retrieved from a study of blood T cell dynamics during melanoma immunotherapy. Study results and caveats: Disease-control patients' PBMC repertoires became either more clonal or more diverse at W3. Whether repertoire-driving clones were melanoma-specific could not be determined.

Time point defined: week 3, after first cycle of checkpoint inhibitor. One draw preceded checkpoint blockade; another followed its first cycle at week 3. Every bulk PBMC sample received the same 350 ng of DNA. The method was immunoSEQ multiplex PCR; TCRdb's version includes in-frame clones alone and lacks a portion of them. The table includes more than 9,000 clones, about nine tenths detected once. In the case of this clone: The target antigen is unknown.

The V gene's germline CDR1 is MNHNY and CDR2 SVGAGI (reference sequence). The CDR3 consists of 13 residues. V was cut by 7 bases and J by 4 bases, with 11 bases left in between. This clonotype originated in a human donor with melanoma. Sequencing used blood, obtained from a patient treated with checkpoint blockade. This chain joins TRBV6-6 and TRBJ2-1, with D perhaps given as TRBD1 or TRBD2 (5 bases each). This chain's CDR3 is CASTQGEYNEQFF. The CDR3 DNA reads TGTGCCAGCACCCAGGGAGAGTACAATGAGCAGTTCTTC.